Each of the 24 T cell receptor beta chains below was sequenced from the same sample in a study of type 1 and type 2 diabetes patients. Genomic DNA was the PCR template. The TCR beta CDR3 region was amplified using 30 forward and 13 reverse primers. TCRdb reprocessed the multiplex PCR reads via MiXCR and lists one record per CDR3 protein. This sample has 280,000 or so distinct CDR3 sequences, with roughly 48% found just once. Material: peripheral blood mononuclear cells (PBMCs). The source of these receptors is a man younger than 30 with type 2 diabetes.

This clonotype has more than one count but fewer than ten. V usage is TRBV10-3 and J usage is TRBJ2-7; D is tentatively TRBD1 or TRBD2 (6 bases each). Trimming pared 8 bases from V and 4 bases from J, leaving 15 bases between. Looked up from germline, CDR1 is ENHRY and CDR2 is SYGVKD. This CDR3 contains 13 residues. CDR3 protein: CAIGGQNYYEQYF. Written as DNA, the CDR3 is TGTGCCATCGGGGGGCAGAATTATTACGAGCAGTACTTC.

In DNA, the CDR3 is TGTGCCAGCAGTTCGTCCTGGACAGGGGTAGTGAATGAAAAACTGTTTTTT. Translation gives CASSSSWTGVVNEKLFF. The genes are TRBV27 and TRBJ1-4, with 9 bases matching TRBD1. Germline CDR1 and CDR2: MNHEY and SMNVEV (reference sequence). CDR3 size: 17 residues. Trimming took 4 bases from V and 5 from J; bases not matched to a gene: 11.

V and J are TRBV6-5 and TRBJ2-5; D not certain. Trimming took off 8 bases at V and 5 bases at J, with 21 bases between the two ends. CDR3 length: 15 residues. CDR1 is MNHEY and CDR2 is SVGAGI in the germline V gene. The CDR3 loop reads CASLKGPGSLETQYF. The CDR3 nucleotides read TGTGCCAGCCTTAAAGGGCCAGGCTCGCTGGAGACCCAGTACTTC.

A word on this clonotype: A junction end diverges from the germline sequence, so it may reflect a read error. CDR3 sequence reads: CSAKVSDQPQHF. CDR3 in DNA: TGCAGTGCGAAGGTTAGCGATCAGCCCCAGCATTTT. This sequence joins TRBV20-1 and TRBJ1-5, with D unclear. The CDR3 spans 12 residues. From germline, CDR1 is DFQATT and CDR2 SNEGSKA (reference sequence).

The chain joins TRBV11-2 to TRBJ2-7; D ambiguous. The CDR3 runs 14 residues. Trimming took 2 bases from V and 6 from J, leaving 14 bases between them. Germline CDR1 is SGHAT and CDR2 is FQNNGV. This CDR3 is CASSLIRLATEQYF. In DNA, the CDR3 is TGTGCCAGCAGCTTAATTCGTCTGGCCACCGAGCAGTACTTC.

This clonotype was seen only a few times. The chain links TRBV30 to TRBJ2-2; 8 bases fit TRBD1. The V gene end was trimmed by 2 bases and the J gene end by 5 bases; junction bases not matched to a gene: 10. The CDR3 has 16 residues. Germline-derived CDR1 and CDR2 are GTSNPN and SVGIG (reference sequence). CDR3 bases: TGTGCCTGGAGTTTCCACGGACAGGGTGGAACCGGGGAGCTGTTTTTT. Its protein product is CAWSFHGQGGTGELFF.

The V and J genes are TRBV6-6 and TRBJ2-1; 9 nucleotides line up with TRBD1. Germline values: CDR1 MNHNY, CDR2 SVGAGI (reference sequence). With V trimmed by 4 bases and J by 7 bases, 11 bases remained unmatched. The length of the CDR3 is 16 residues. CDR3 in amino acids: CASSLPLGTGRNEQFF. Written as DNA, the CDR3 is TGTGCCAGCAGTTTACCCCTCGGGACAGGGCGAAATGAGCAGTTCTTC.

The chain links TRBV24-1 to TRBJ2-3; the match to TRBD2 covers 16 bases. The CDR3 contains 18 residues. With V trimmed by 1 base and J by 4 bases, 4 bases remained unmatched. Germline values: CDR1 KGHDR, CDR2 SFDVKD. Written as DNA, the CDR3 is TGTGCCACCAGTGATTTCGGGGGACTAGCGGGAGGGTCAGATACGCAGTATTTT. Translated, it gives CATSDFGGLAGGSDTQYF.

This rearrangement joins TRBV5-1 to TRBJ2-1; D is unresolved. V lost 4 bases, J lost 1 base, and 9 bases lay in between. Germline V gene sequence: CDR1 SGHRS, CDR2 YFSETQ. The CDR3 is made up of 14 amino acids. The CDR3 DNA sequence: TGCGCCAGCAGCGGCCCTAAATCCTACAATGAGCAGTTCTTC. This encodes CASSGPKSYNEQFF.

DNA for the CDR3: TGTGCCAGTAGTATCATGGGCACCGGGGAGCTGTTTTTT. Translation gives CASSIMGTGELFF. V usage is TRBV19 and J usage is TRBJ2-2, with D hard to call. V lost 3 bases and J lost 4, with 6 bases in between. CDR3 length: 13 residues. Looked up from germline, CDR1 is LNHDA and CDR2 is SQIVND (reference sequence).

The V call is TRBV29-1, the J call TRBJ2-5, with a possible D match to TRBD1 (6 bases). Germline V CDR1 and CDR2: SQVTM, ANQGSEA. This CDR3 has 14 residues. V was pared by 2 bases and J by 5 bases, with 15 bases between. In DNA form, the CDR3 reads TGCAGCGTTGAAAGTCGGGGCGACAGGGAGACCCAGTACTTC. Encoded protein: CSVESRGDRETQYF. The variable domain in full, completed from reference TRBV29-1 and TRBJ2-5, reads SAVISQKPSRDICQRGTSLTIQCQVDSQVTMMFWYRQQPGQSLTLIATANQGSEATYESGFVIDKFPISRPNLTFSTLTVSNMSPEDSSIYLCSVESRGDRETQYFGPGTRLLVL.

This clonotype turned up a few times. V usage is TRBV7-6 and J usage is TRBJ1-1; 7 nucleotides align to TRBD1. CDR1 and CDR2 (germline): SGHVS, FNYEAQ. V trimming: 6 bases; J trimming: 8 bases; junction bases outside the gene matches: 3. The CDR3 is 11 amino acids. CDR3 coding DNA: TGTGCCAGCAGAGGGACAGCGGAAGCTTTCTTT. Translation gives CASRGTAEAFF.

Only one count was recorded for this clonotype. V usage is TRBV6-1 and J usage is TRBJ1-3; D remains unclear. The CDR3 has 14 amino acids. Between the trimmed V and J ends, which lost 5 bases and 4 bases, there was a span of 12 bases. Germline CDR1 and CDR2: MNHNS and SASEGT. CDR3 sequence: CASSTDVLGNTIYF. CDR3 in DNA: TGTGCCAGCAGTACGGATGTACTAGGAAACACCATATATTTT.

The V call is TRBV7-9, the J call TRBJ2-7; no reliable D call. This CDR3 has 13 amino acids. Trimming took 5 bases from V and 6 from J, leaving 14 bases between them. CDR1 SEHNR and CDR2 FQNEAQ come from the germline V gene (reference sequence). The CDR3 nucleotides are TGTGCCAGCAGCCCCGCCCGGGTCGGCGAGCAGTACTTC. This codes for CASSPARVGEQYF.

The chain joins TRBV6-6 to TRBJ1-6; D gene uncertain. The V end was cut by 5 bases, the J end by 0 bases, with 17 bases between. CDR3 length: 18 residues. Germline V gene lookup returns CDR1 MNHNY and CDR2 SVGAGI (reference sequence). The DNA for the CDR3 is TGTGCCAGCAGTGAACTCGGGCAACCGAGCTCCTATAATTCACCCCTCCACTTT. This sequence encodes CASSELGQPSSYNSPLHF.

This clonotype has just a few counts. The V gene is TRBV10-2, the J gene TRBJ1-1, with 7 bases that match TRBD1. The CDR3 runs to 15 residues. Germline loops: CDR1 WSHSY, CDR2 SAAADI. Trimming at V came to 3 bases and at J to 0 bases, leaving 4 bases not matched to a gene. The chain's CDR3 is CASSDWTGLNTEAFF. For the CDR3, the DNA is TGCGCCAGCAGTGATTGGACAGGTCTGAACACTGAAGCTTTCTTT.

The CDR3 sequence is CASSPELAGGAGELFF. The DNA for the CDR3 is TGTGCCAGCAGTCCCGAACTAGCGGGGGGCGCAGGGGAGCTGTTTTTT. This rearrangement joins TRBV27 to TRBJ2-2, with TRBD2 matching over 12 bases. Trimming took 5 bases from V and 8 from J; bases not matched to a gene: 9. CDR1 is MNHEY, CDR2 SMNVEV, per germline (reference sequence). The CDR3 loop spans 16 amino acids.

The genes are TRBV7-9 and TRBJ2-2; D possibly corresponds to TRBD2 (7 bases). Germline-derived CDR1 and CDR2 are SEHNR and FQNEAQ (reference sequence). The V end lost 5 bases, the J end lost 0 bases, and 19 bases lay between the germline ends. CDR3 size: 18 residues. CDR3 amino acids: CASSRGGGIPPNTGELFF. In DNA form, the CDR3 reads TGTGCCAGCAGCCGAGGGGGGGGGATCCCCCCGAACACCGGGGAGCTGTTTTTT.

This clonotype has only one observation. The missing conserved phenylalanine or tryptophan at the end of this CDR3 makes a read error likely. The V and J genes are TRBV5-1 and TRBJ2-1; D is possibly TRBD1 (6 bases). The ends were cut back, 6 bases at V and 0 bases at J, with 10 bases in the middle. From germline, CDR1 is SGHRS and CDR2 YFSETQ. This CDR3 is 14 amino acids long. The CDR3 reads CASNRDGSYNEQFS. The CDR3 DNA follows: TGCGCCAGCAACAGGGATGGCTCCTACAATGAGCAGTTCTCC.

A few counts support this clonotype. At one end, the junction sequence differs from germline, possibly due to a read error. This chain connects TRBV7-7 to TRBJ2-1; D ambiguous. The V gene's germline CDR1 is SSHAT and CDR2 FNYEAQ (reference sequence). The CDR3 is 13 amino acids. CDR3 DNA sequence: TGTGCTAGCAGCTCGACCAGTTACGATGAGCAGTTCTTC. Its protein product is CASSSTSYDEQFF.

Concerning this clonotype: A much larger clone is a single base away; this may be a read error. The gene calls are TRBV7-2 and TRBJ2-7; 11 bases match TRBD2. The CDR3 has 15 amino acids. Trimming cost V 5 bases and J 4 bases; bases outside gene matches: 7. The V gene's germline CDR1 is SGHTA and CDR2 FQGNSA. The CDR3 protein is CASSHIAGGQYEQYF. CDR3 bases: TGTGCCAGCAGCCACATAGCGGGGGGGCAGTACGAGCAGTACTTC.

The chain joins TRBV12-3 or TRBV12-4 to TRBJ2-1; the D gene is possibly TRBD1 (6 bases). The ends were cut back, 5 bases at V and 6 bases at J, with 20 bases in the middle. CDR3 length: 16 residues. As DNA, the CDR3 is TGTGCCAGCAGTCTGATGCAGGGGACGAGAAGCAATGAGCAGTTCTTC. The encoded protein is CASSLMQGTRSNEQFF.

This clonotype showed up just a few times. The chain couples TRBV2 to TRBJ1-5, with 7 bases fitting TRBD1. Per germline, CDR1 SNHLY and CDR2 FYNNEI. Losses at the gene ends were 6 bases for V and 9 bases for J; bases not matched to a gene: 17. The CDR3 has 16 residues. CDR3 nucleotides: TGTGCCAGCAGCTATCAGACAGGGCTCCTGGTACGGCCCCAGCATTTT. The encoded protein is CASSYQTGLLVRPQHF.

The chain couples TRBV5-1 to TRBJ2-2; D gene ambiguous. Deletions cut 1 base from V and 6 bases from J, with 10 bases between. Germline V lookup: CDR1 SGHRS, CDR2 YFSETQ. This CDR3 region has 14 residues. As DNA, the CDR3 is TGCGCCAGCAGCTTGTACCTTGGCGCCGGGGAGCTGTTTTTT. It yields the protein CASSLYLGAGELFF.